This TCR beta chain comes out of a study of T cell repertoires in cytomegalovirus infection. Study information: CMV infection and matching HLA type were both indicated by public TCR beta signatures.

On this clonotype itself: Its target is not known.

TCRdb re-called the reads through MiXCR, storing one row per CDR3 protein. The sample lists 650,000 to 900,000 distinct CDR3 sequences, around 29% occurring once. Germline V CDR1 and CDR2: LGHNA, YNFKEQ. The V segment lost 1 base and the J segment 4 bases; nucleotides outside the gene matches: 10. CDR3 length: 17 amino acids. The sequence was collected from a human donor in good health (CMV status not recorded). Some clones in this sample may be carry-over from other donors' samples. Sequencing used cultured CD8+ T cells from PBMCs, obtained from culture after CMV antigen stimulation. The rearrangement uses TRBV4-2 and TRBJ2-5; TRBD2 matches 9 bases. CDR3 coding DNA: TGTGCCAGCAGCCAAGTGGGGTGGGGACTAGCCGGAGAGACCCAGTACTTC. This gives the protein CASSQVGWGLAGETQYF.